This TCR beta chain was recovered during a study of blood T cells in healthy people across ages (dated by TCRdb to between 2014 and 2016). Describing the broader study: In model experiments, template switching captured about one uniquely barcoded TCR beta cDNA molecule for every two T cells. To avoid experimental bias, donors of different ages were spread randomly across the sequencing lanes. Age-related changes in TCR beta repertoire diversity were measured in the study by deep sequencing normalized with unique cDNA molecular identifiers. The study analyzed two additional independent replicas of 1 million unique cDNA reads from the same blood draw for two donors, one aged 18 to 29 and one aged 80 or older. Four age groups were formed from the donors: young (average 16 years), middle-aged (around 39), aged (roughly 59) and long-lived (more than 75).

This clonotype has only a few counts. Its antigen specificity is not known. Base qualities are not recorded, but no much larger clone differs from it by a single base. Libraries were built with 5' RACE. The data were produced on an Illumina HiSeq 2500. A second 7 to 11 cycle PCR used a sample-barcoded 5' primer and a J-beta primer mix. A unique molecular identifier was introduced onto each TCR beta cDNA molecule by a template-switch 5' adaptor carrying 12 random nucleotides. Each sample yielded at least 3 million CDR3-containing paired-end reads. All of the RNA was converted into first-strand cDNA using the Mint cDNA synthesis kit, with a TRBC-specific oligonucleotide serving as the primer. Following uracil-DNA glycosylase treatment, a first 18-cycle PCR with universal primers M1SS and BC2_uni_R was performed on all cDNA. In the authors' own workflow: Normalization of each sample was performed by random selection of 1 million high-quality reads, each carrying a distinct molecular identifier. Instead of being binned into consensus sequences, reads with shared molecular identifiers were discarded. MiTCR, with a Q25 quality threshold and the strictest error-elimination algorithm, was used for CDR3 identification, clonotype clustering and error correction. A nonparametric unseen species model with Euler transformation was used to estimate lower-bound total TCR beta diversity. Through fastp at Q25 and MiXCR, TCRdb rebuilt clones from the public reads, retaining in-frame beta chains. Rows merge per CDR3 protein into single entries with the most common DNA and genes. TCRdb, rather than the study authors, made the V and J calls. The sample profile shows some 900,000 distinct CDR3 sequences; approximately 49% of them were found once. The ten largest clonotypes hold over 10% of the sample.

What the research found in general, with its limitations: The CMV infection status of donors was not known, potentially confounding age-related changes in expanded clonotypes. The percentage of naive T cells measured by flow cytometry correlated strongly with observed TCR beta diversity. Compared with the aged group, the long-lived group had more naive CD4+ T cells, fewer expanded clones and increased TCR diversity, a pattern suggesting age selection. Bulk unsorted PBMC profiling prevented conclusive comparison of naive and antigen-experienced compartments. Observed TCR beta diversity per million T cells fell roughly linearly with age, and a significant reduction was already apparent by age about 36. Estimates of total diversity based on one million sequenced T cells were considered lower bounds and underestimates.

The approximately 41 donors, aged roughly 6 to 90 years, were systemically healthy Caucasian individuals from Russia. About 10 milliliters of peripheral blood were collected from each donor into EDTA-treated Vacutainer tubes. Ficoll-Paque density-gradient centrifugation was used to isolate PBMCs, with at least 7 million per sample. Total RNA was extracted from PBMCs with Trizol reagent, with at least 5 micrograms obtained per sample. For every donor, an aliquot of PBMCs went through flow cytometry to measure the percentages of naive CD45RAhigh/CD27high T cells. CDR1 is given as MNHEY and CDR2 as SVGEGT, both from the germline V gene. The germline V and J ends show losses of 5 bases and 2 bases respectively, and no gene match explains 7 bases of the junction. From the cysteine up to the phenylalanine, the CDR3 has a length of 15 residues. The kept DNA is CDR3 alone, 45 bases in frame from the first base.

The chain is encoded by TRBV6-2 or TRBV6-3 joined to TRBJ2-5; 8 middle bases align to TRBD1. The TCR was taken from a man aged 25-45 years in good health. The sample comprised blood. The nucleotide sequence reads as follows: TGTGCCAGCAGTACGACAGGGGCGAGACAAGAGACCCAGTACTTC. Its product reads: CASSTTGARQETQYF.